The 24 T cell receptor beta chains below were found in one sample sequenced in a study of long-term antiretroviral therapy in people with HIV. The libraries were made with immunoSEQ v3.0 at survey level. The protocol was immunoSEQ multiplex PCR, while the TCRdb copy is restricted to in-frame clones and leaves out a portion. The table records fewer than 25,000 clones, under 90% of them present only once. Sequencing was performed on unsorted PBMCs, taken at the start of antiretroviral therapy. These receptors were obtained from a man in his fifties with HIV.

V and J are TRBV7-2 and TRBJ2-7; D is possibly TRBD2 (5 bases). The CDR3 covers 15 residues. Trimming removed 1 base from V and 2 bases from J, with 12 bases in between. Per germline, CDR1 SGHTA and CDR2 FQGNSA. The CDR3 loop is CASSLGEGGPYEQYF. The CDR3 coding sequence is TGTGCCAGCAGCTTAGGAGAGGGCGGACCCTACGAGCAGTACTTC.

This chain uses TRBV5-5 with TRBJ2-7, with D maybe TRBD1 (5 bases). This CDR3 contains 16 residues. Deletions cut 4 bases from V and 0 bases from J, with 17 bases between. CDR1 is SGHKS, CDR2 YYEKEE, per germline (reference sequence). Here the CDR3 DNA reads TGTGCCAGCAGCAGTGTGCGACAGCGACCCTCCTACGAGCAGTACTTC. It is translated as CASSSVRQRPSYEQYF.

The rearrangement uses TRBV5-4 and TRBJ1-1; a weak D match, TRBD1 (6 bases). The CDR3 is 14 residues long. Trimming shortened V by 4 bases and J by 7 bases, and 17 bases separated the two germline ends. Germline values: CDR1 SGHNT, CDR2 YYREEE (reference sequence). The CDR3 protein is CASSPGGGAYEAFF. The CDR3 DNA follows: TGTGCCAGCAGCCCGGGGGGGGGCGCTTATGAAGCTTTCTTT.

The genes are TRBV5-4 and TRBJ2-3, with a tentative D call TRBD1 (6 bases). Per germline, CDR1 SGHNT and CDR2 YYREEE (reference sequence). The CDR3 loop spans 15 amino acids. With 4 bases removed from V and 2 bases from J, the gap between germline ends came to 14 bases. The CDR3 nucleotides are TGTGCCAGCAGCGGGGTGGGGACATACACAGATACGCAGTATTTT. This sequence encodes CASSGVGTYTDTQYF.

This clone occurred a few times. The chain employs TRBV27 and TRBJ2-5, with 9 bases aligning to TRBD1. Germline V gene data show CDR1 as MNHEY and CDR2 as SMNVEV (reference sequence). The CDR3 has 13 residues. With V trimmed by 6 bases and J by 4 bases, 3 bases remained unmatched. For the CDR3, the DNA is TGTGCCAGCAGCCCGGACAGGGGAGAGACCCAGTACTTC. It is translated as CASSPDRGETQYF.

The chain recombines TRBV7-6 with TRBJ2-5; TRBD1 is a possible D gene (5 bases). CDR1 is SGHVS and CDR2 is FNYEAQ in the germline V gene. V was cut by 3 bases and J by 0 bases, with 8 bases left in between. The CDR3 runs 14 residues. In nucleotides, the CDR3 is TGTGCCAGCAGCTTGGGGCCTTACCAAGAGACCCAGTACTTC. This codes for CASSLGPYQETQYF.

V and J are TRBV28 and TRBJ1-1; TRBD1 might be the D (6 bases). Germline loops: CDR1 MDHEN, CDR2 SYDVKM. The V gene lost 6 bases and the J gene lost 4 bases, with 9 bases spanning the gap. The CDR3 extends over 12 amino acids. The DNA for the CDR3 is TGTGCCAGCAGAAGGGGGGTCACTGAAGCTTTCTTT. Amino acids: CASRRGVTEAFF. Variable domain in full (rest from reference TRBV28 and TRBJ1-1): DVKVTQSSRYLVKRTGEKVFLECVQDMDHENMFWYRQDPGLGLRLIYFSYDVKMKEKGDIPEGYSVSREKKERFSLILESASTNQTSMYLCASRRGVTEAFFGQGTRLTVV.

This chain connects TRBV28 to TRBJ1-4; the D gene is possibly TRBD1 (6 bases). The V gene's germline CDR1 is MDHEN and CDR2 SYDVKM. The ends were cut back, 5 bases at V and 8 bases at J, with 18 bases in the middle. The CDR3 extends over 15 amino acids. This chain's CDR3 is CASSGRTVHGEKLFF. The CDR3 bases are TGTGCCAGCAGTGGCCGGACAGTACATGGAGAAAAACTGTTTTTT.

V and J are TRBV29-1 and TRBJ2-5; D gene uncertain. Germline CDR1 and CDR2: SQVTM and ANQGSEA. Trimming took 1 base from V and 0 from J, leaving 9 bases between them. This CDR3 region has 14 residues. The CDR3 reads CSVEVAEYQETQYF. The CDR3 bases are TGCAGCGTTGAAGTGGCGGAGTACCAAGAGACCCAGTACTTC.

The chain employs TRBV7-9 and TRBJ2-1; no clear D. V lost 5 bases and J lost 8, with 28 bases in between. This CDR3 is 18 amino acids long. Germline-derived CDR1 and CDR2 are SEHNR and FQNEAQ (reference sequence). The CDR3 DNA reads TGTGCCAGCAGCCCGACCATTGCGCGAGTTAGATGGATCGATGAGCAGTTCTTC. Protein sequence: CASSPTIARVRWIDEQFF.

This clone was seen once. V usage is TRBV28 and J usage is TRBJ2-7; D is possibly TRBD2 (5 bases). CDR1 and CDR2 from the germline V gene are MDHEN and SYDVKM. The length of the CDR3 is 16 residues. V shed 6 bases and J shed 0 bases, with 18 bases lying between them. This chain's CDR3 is CASRPFEGSISYEQYF. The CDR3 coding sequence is TGTGCCAGCAGGCCCTTTGAAGGGAGTATCTCCTACGAGCAGTACTTC.

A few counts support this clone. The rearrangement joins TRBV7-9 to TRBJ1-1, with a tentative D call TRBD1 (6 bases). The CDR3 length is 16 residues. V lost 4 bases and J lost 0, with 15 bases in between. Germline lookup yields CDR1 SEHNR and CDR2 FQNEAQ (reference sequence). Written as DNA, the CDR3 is TGTGCCAGCAGCTCACCGGACAGACCCATGAACACTGAAGCTTTCTTT. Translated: CASSSPDRPMNTEAFF.

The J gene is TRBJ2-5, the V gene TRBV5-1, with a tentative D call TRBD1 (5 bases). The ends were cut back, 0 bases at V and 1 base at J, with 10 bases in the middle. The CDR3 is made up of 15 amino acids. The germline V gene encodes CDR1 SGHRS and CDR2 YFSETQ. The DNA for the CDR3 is TGCGCCAGCAGCTTGGAGGGTCAGGGCCAAGAGACCCAGTACTTC. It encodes CASSLEGQGQETQYF.

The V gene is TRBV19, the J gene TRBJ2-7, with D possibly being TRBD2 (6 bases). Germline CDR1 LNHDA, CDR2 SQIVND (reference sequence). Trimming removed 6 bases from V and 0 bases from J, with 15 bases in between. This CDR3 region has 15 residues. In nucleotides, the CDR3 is TGTGCCAGTAGGGGGCGGGGATTGTCCTCCTACGAGCAGTACTTC. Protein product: CASRGRGLSSYEQYF.

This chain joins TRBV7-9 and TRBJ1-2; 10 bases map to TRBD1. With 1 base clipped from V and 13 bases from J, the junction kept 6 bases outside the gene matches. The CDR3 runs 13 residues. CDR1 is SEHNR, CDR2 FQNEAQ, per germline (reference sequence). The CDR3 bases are TGTGCCAGCAGCTTAGGACAGGGGGCGCAAACCACCTTC. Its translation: CASSLGQGAQTTF.

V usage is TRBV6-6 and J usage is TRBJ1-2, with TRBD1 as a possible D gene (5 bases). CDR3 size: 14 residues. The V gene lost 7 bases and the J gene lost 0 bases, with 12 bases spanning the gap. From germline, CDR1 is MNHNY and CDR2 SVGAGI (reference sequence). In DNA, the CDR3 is TGTGCCAGCACCTGGGACGTAGCTAACTATGGCTACACCTTC. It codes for CASTWDVANYGYTF.

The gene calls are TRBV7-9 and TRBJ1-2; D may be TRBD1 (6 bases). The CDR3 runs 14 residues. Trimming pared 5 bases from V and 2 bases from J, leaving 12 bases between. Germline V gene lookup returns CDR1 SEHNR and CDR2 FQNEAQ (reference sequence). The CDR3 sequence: CASSRDILNYGYTF. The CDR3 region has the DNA TGTGCCAGCAGCCGGGACATTTTGAACTATGGCTACACCTTC. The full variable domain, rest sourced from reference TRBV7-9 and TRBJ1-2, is DTGVSQNPRHKITKRGQNVTFRCDPISEHNRLYWYRQTLGQGPEFLTYFQNEAQLEKSRLLSDRFSAERPKGSFSTLEIQRTEQGDSAMYLCASSRDILNYGYTFGSGTRLTVV.

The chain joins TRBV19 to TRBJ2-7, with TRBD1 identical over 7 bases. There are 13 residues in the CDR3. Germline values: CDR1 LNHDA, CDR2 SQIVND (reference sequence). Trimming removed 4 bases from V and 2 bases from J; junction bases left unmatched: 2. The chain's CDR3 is CASSKTGTYEQYF. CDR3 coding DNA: TGTGCCAGTAGTAAGACAGGGACCTACGAGCAGTACTTC.

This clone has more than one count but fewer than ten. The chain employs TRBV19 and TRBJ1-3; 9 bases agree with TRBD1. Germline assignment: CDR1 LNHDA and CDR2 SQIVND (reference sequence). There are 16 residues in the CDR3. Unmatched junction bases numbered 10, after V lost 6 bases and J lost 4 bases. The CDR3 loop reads CASSPRDRAKGNTIYF. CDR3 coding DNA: TGTGCCAGTAGCCCCCGGGACAGGGCAAAGGGAAACACCATATATTTT. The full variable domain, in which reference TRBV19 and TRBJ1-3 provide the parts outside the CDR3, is DGGITQSPKYLFRKEGQNVTLSCEQNLNHDAMYWYRQDPGQGLRLIYYSQIVNDFQKGDIAEGYSVSREKKESFPLTVTSAQKNPTAFYLCASSPRDRAKGNTIYFGEGSWLTVV.

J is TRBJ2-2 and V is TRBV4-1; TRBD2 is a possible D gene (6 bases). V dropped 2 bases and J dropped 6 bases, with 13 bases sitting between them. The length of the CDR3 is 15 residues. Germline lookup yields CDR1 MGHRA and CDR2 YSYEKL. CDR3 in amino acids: CASSQRAGIAGELFF. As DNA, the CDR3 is TGCGCCAGCAGCCAAAGGGCGGGAATCGCCGGGGAGCTGTTTTTT.

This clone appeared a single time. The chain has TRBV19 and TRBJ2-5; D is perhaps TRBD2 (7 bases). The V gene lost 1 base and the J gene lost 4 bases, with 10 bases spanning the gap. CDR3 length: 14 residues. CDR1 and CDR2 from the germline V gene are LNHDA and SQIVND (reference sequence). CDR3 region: CASSIGRGGETQYF. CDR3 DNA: TGTGCCAGTAGTATAGGGAGGGGGGGAGAGACCCAGTACTTC.

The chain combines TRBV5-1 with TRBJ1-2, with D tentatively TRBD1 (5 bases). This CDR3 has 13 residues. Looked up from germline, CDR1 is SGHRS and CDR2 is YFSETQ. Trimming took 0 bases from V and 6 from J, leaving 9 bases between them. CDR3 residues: CASSLGGGDGYTF. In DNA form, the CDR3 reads TGCGCCAGCAGCTTGGGGGGCGGCGATGGCTACACCTTC.

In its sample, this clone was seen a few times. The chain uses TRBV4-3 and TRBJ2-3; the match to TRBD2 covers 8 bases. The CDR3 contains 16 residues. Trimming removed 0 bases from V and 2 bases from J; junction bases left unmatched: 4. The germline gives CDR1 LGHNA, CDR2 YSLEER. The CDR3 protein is CASSQDIAGPTDTQYF. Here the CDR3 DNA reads TGCGCCAGCAGCCAAGATATAGCGGGGCCCACAGATACGCAGTATTTT.

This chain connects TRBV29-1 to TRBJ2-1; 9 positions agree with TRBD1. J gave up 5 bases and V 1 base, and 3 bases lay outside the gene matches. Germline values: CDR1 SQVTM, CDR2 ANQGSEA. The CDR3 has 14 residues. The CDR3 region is CSVEGDRGNNEQFF. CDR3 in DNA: TGCAGCGTTGAAGGTGACAGGGGGAACAATGAGCAGTTCTTC.